A selection of T cell receptor beta chains follows, all from one sample in a study of T cells in Graves' hyperthyroidism and ophthalmopathy. MiXCR was run by TCRdb on the multiplex PCR reads, yielding one entry per CDR3 protein. In the table there are some 320,000 distinct CDR3 sequences, roughly 15% of which are singletons. Sequencing used blood. The receptors were sampled from a woman between 40 and 55 years old with Graves' ophthalmopathy. The CDR3 runs from the conserved cysteine through the conserved F or W. D genes are given only for firm matches. Expanded clones get a size class; other rows say once, few or many, or leave the size out.

CDR3 DNA: TGTGCCAGCAGCCAAGAGGCAACGGACAGAGACCAAGAGACCCAGTACTTC
CDR3 protein: CASSQEATDRDQETQYF
J gene: TRBJ2-5
clone size: many
D gene: -
V gene: TRBV14

CDR3 DNA: TGTGCCAGCAGTGAATCACTGGGTCCAGGGGCCAACGTCCTGACTTTC
CDR3 protein: CASSESLGPGANVLTF
J gene: TRBJ2-6
clone size: few
D gene: -
V gene: TRBV25-1

CDR3 DNA: TGTGCCAGCAGCCCGGTACCGGGACTAGCGGGGGGGATGAACACCGGGGAGCTGTTTTTT
CDR3 protein: CASSPVPGLAGGMNTGELFF
J gene: TRBJ2-2
clone size: few
D gene: TRBD2
V gene: TRBV28

CDR3 DNA: TGTGCCAGCAGCTTAGGAAGATGGGGCACTGAAGCTTTCTTT
CDR3 protein: CASSLGRWGTEAFF
J gene: TRBJ1-1
clone size: many
D gene: -
V gene: TRBV11-3

CDR3 DNA: TGTGCCAGCAGCTCTATGGGTAGTAATTCACCCCTCCACTTT
CDR3 protein: CASSSMGSNSPLHF
J gene: TRBJ1-6
clone size: -
D gene: -
V gene: TRBV11-2

CDR3 DNA: TGTGCCACCAGTGGACAGACCGAGGGAGGCTACACCTTC
CDR3 protein: CATSGQTEGGYTF
J gene: TRBJ1-2
clone size: many
D gene: -
V gene: TRBV24-1

CDR3 DNA: TGCAGCGTTGAAGATCTCCGGGTAGTCGCCTATGGCTACACCTTC
CDR3 protein: CSVEDLRVVAYGYTF
J gene: TRBJ1-2
clone size: many
D gene: -
V gene: TRBV29-1

CDR3 DNA: TGTGCCAGCGAGGCGGGGAATGGGAATGAGCAGTTCTTC
CDR3 protein: CASEAGNGNEQFF
J gene: TRBJ2-1
clone size: many
D gene: -
V gene: TRBV6-1

CDR3 DNA: TGTGCCAGCAGTTACGGGGGACAGGGCAGAGATACGCAGTATTTT
CDR3 protein: CASSYGGQGRDTQYF
J gene: TRBJ2-3
clone size: many
D gene: TRBD1
V gene: TRBV12-3/TRBV12-4

CDR3 DNA: TGTGCCAGCAGCTACGAGGGTTCCTACAATGAGCAGTTCTTC
CDR3 protein: CASSYEGSYNEQFF
J gene: TRBJ2-1
clone size: many
D gene: -
V gene: TRBV11-1

CDR3 DNA: TGTGCCAGCAGTCCGGGGAACATTCAGTACTTC
CDR3 protein: CASSPGNIQYF
J gene: TRBJ2-4
clone size: many
D gene: -
V gene: TRBV11-1

CDR3 DNA: TGTGCCAGCAGCTTTGACGGCAGATCCTACGAGCAGTACTTC
CDR3 protein: CASSFDGRSYEQYF
J gene: TRBJ2-7
clone size: -
D gene: -
V gene: TRBV7-2

CDR3 DNA: TGTGCCAGTAGGTCGGACACCAACTATGGCTACACCTTC
CDR3 protein: CASRSDTNYGYTF
J gene: TRBJ1-2
clone size: -
D gene: -
V gene: TRBV19

CDR3 DNA: TGTGCCAGCAGTGAAAGTGGCAATGAGCAGTTCTTC
CDR3 protein: CASSESGNEQFF
J gene: TRBJ2-1
clone size: -
D gene: -
V gene: TRBV2

CDR3 DNA: TGTGCCAGCATCTCCGGGACAAACACTGAAGCTTTCTTT
CDR3 protein: CASISGTNTEAFF
J gene: TRBJ1-1
clone size: many
D gene: -
V gene: TRBV11-2

CDR3 DNA: TGTGCCAGCAGAATCCTAGGCGCAGATACGCAGTATTTT
CDR3 protein: CASRILGADTQYF
J gene: TRBJ2-3
clone size: few
D gene: -
V gene: TRBV6-2/TRBV6-3

CDR3 DNA: TGTGCCAGTTTTAGAGGGCCCGGCACAGATACGCAGTATTTT
CDR3 protein: CASFRGPGTDTQYF
J gene: TRBJ2-3
clone size: many
D gene: -
V gene: TRBV6-2/TRBV6-3

CDR3 DNA: TGTGCCAGCTCGTTTAGCGGGGGGGGATTTGAGCAGTTCTTC
CDR3 protein: CASSFSGGGFEQFF
J gene: TRBJ2-1
clone size: many
D gene: TRBD2
V gene: TRBV2

CDR3 DNA: TGCAGTGCTAGTCAAGGGGCAGTCGGGGAGCTGTTTTTT
CDR3 protein: CSASQGAVGELFF
J gene: TRBJ2-2
clone size: -
D gene: -
V gene: TRBV20-1

CDR3 DNA: TGTGCCAGCAGCCCCCGGGGACTGCGATCCTACGAGCAGTACTTC
CDR3 protein: CASSPRGLRSYEQYF
J gene: TRBJ2-7
clone size: -
D gene: -
V gene: TRBV7-2

CDR3 DNA: TGCAGTGCTACTACCCACAGAGACACCGGGGAGCTGTTTTTT
CDR3 protein: CSATTHRDTGELFF
J gene: TRBJ2-2
clone size: -
D gene: -
V gene: TRBV20-1

CDR3 DNA: TGTGCCAGCAGTTTAGAGGTTCACACTGAAGCTTTCTTT
CDR3 protein: CASSLEVHTEAFF
J gene: TRBJ1-1
clone size: -
D gene: -
V gene: TRBV28

CDR3 DNA: TGTGCCAGCAGCGATCCCAGGACTAGCGTGATAGAGCAGTACTTC
CDR3 protein: CASSDPRTSVIEQYF
J gene: TRBJ2-7
clone size: -
D gene: TRBD2
V gene: TRBV5-6

CDR3 DNA: TGTGCCAGCAGTTTACTAACAGGGAGCATGAACACTGAAGCTTTCTTT
CDR3 protein: CASSLLTGSMNTEAFF
J gene: TRBJ1-1
clone size: many
D gene: -
V gene: TRBV27

CDR3 DNA: TGTGCCAGCAGCTTAGGGGCTTGGAGTGAAGCTTTCTTT
CDR3 protein: CASSLGAWSEAFF
J gene: TRBJ1-1
clone size: many
D gene: -
V gene: TRBV7-9

CDR3 DNA: TGTGCCAGCAGCTCCCGGGACAGGGGGCCAAACTATGGCTACACCTTC
CDR3 protein: CASSSRDRGPNYGYTF
J gene: TRBJ1-2
clone size: many
D gene: TRBD1
V gene: TRBV7-9

CDR3 DNA: TGTGCCAGCAGCGTATCCCCCTCGTGGGATACGCAGTATTTT
CDR3 protein: CASSVSPSWDTQYF
J gene: TRBJ2-3
clone size: few
D gene: -
V gene: TRBV9

CDR3 DNA: TGTGCCAGCAGCCATCTGGGGCTAGCGGGCGGCGCGGCTTACGAGCAGTACTTC
CDR3 protein: CASSHLGLAGGAAYEQYF
J gene: TRBJ2-7
clone size: -
D gene: TRBD2
V gene: TRBV3-1

CDR3 DNA: TGTGCCAGCAGCGGGAGGGGTTCGGTACTAGAACAGTTCTTC
CDR3 protein: CASSGRGSVLEQFF
J gene: TRBJ2-1
clone size: many
D gene: TRBD2
V gene: TRBV2

CDR3 DNA: TGTGCCAGCAGGGGGACAGGAACCTCCTACGAGCAGTACTTC
CDR3 protein: CASRGTGTSYEQYF
J gene: TRBJ2-7
clone size: many
D gene: TRBD1
V gene: TRBV6-1

CDR3 DNA: TGTGCCTGGAGTGTCTGGAGGAGACGGCTCAAGGATACGCAGTATTTT
CDR3 protein: CAWSVWRRRLKDTQYF
J gene: TRBJ2-3
clone size: -
D gene: -
V gene: TRBV30

CDR3 DNA: TGTGCTAGTGGCAAGAGGTTCGGGGGCTCTGGAAACACCATATATTTT
CDR3 protein: CASGKRFGGSGNTIYF
J gene: TRBJ1-3
clone size: -
D gene: -
V gene: TRBV12-5

CDR3 DNA: TGTGCCAGCACCTCAACCCCTCTTACTGAAGCTTTCTTT
CDR3 protein: CASTSTPLTEAFF
J gene: TRBJ1-1
clone size: many
D gene: -
V gene: TRBV6-1